The 13 T cell receptor beta chains presented below share a single source sample, sequenced in a study of cytomegalovirus exposure and HLA in healthy donors. The repertoire was sequenced with immunoSEQ multiplex PCR; TCRdb's copy has only in-frame clones and lacks some. The data contain about 200,000 clones, 88% of them singletons. The specimen sequenced was PBMCs. These TCRs come from a woman between 18 and 30 years old in good health and CMV-seronegative.

This clone was detected only a few times. The chain is built from TRBV5-1 and TRBJ2-3; TRBD2 aligns across 12 bases. Losses at the gene ends were 4 bases for V and 0 bases for J; bases not matched to a gene: 12. This CDR3 region has 19 residues. Germline V lookup: CDR1 SGHRS, CDR2 YFSETQ. The CDR3 loop is CASSMGILAGGDSTDTQYF. CDR3 DNA: TGCGCCAGCAGCATGGGTATACTAGCGGGAGGTGATAGCACAGATACGCAGTATTTT.

The chain is built from TRBV19 and TRBJ2-5; the match to TRBD2 covers 12 bases. The CDR3 spans 19 residues. V lost 5 bases and J lost 2; bases outside the gene matches: 15. Germline-derived CDR1 and CDR2 are LNHDA and SQIVND (reference sequence). The CDR3 DNA sequence: TGTGCCAGTAGTGGAGATCTTCTAGCGGGAGGGACCCCACAAGAGACCCAGTACTTC. Its protein is CASSGDLLAGGTPQETQYF.

This rearrangement joins TRBV2 to TRBJ2-7, with D perhaps matching TRBD1 (5 bases). CDR3 length: 15 residues. V dropped 4 bases and J dropped 0 bases, with 13 bases sitting between them. Germline CDR1 reads SNHLY; CDR2 reads FYNNEI. Here the CDR3 reads CASSGRGQSSYEQYF. The CDR3 DNA reads as TGTGCCAGCAGTGGTAGGGGTCAGAGCTCCTACGAGCAGTACTTC.

The V call is TRBV6-5, the J call TRBJ2-1; D remains unclear. V lost 8 bases, J lost 3 bases, and 8 bases lay in between. Germline V lookup: CDR1 MNHEY, CDR2 SVGAGI. The CDR3 has 12 residues. CDR3: CASGNGYNEQFF. For the CDR3, the DNA is TGTGCCAGCGGTAACGGCTACAATGAGCAGTTCTTC.

Here the CDR3 reads CASFALQGVSYGYTF. The CDR3 coding sequence is TGTGCCAGCTTTGCATTACAGGGAGTAAGCTATGGCTACACCTTC. The rearrangement links TRBV13 to TRBJ1-2; D is perhaps TRBD1 (6 bases). The CDR3 has 15 residues. CDR1 and CDR2 from the germline V gene are PRHDT and FYEKMQ (reference sequence). Trimming left V 8 bases short and J 4 bases short, with 20 bases between.

The J gene is TRBJ2-1, the V gene TRBV28; TRBD2 matches 7 bases. Germline CDR1 is MDHEN and CDR2 is SYDVKM. The CDR3 is 16 amino acids. V shed 5 bases, J shed 6 bases, and the junction held 13 bases outside the gene matches. The CDR3 spells CASSQPRELIINEQFF. The CDR3 DNA is TGTGCCAGCAGTCAACCGCGGGAGCTGATCATCAATGAGCAGTTCTTC.

This clone appeared a few times. The rearrangement joins TRBV28 to TRBJ1-4, with no clear D. Germline-derived CDR1 and CDR2 are MDHEN and SYDVKM. The V gene lost 6 bases and the J gene lost 5 bases, with 13 bases spanning the gap. This CDR3 spans 14 amino acids. The CDR3 DNA follows: TGTGCCAGCAGACCAAACAGCTTAAATGAAAAACTGTTTTTT. It encodes CASRPNSLNEKLFF.

The J gene is TRBJ2-3, the V gene TRBV9; 7 positions agree with TRBD1. Looked up from germline, CDR1 is SGDLS and CDR2 is YYNGEE. Losses at the gene ends were 4 bases for V and 3 bases for J; bases not matched to a gene: 8. The CDR3 is 15 residues long. CDR3 sequence reads: CASSRATGRTDTQYF. In DNA, the CDR3 is TGTGCCAGCAGCAGGGCGACAGGGCGGACAGATACGCAGTATTTT.

This chain joins TRBV27 and TRBJ2-1; the D is unclear. V lost 6 bases to trimming and J lost 4 bases, with 4 bases between them. The V gene's germline CDR1 is MNHEY and CDR2 SMNVEV (reference sequence). The CDR3 consists of 11 residues. The DNA for the CDR3 is TGTGCCAGCAGACAGTACAATGAGCAGTTCTTC. Translating it yields CASRQYNEQFF.

This chain connects TRBV5-1 to TRBJ1-2; weak D call: TRBD1 (5 bases). Trimming took off 4 bases at V and 3 bases at J, with 16 bases between the two ends. This CDR3 has 15 residues. Germline lookup yields CDR1 SGHRS and CDR2 YFSETQ. The CDR3 sequence: CASSPGGGSDYGYTF. The CDR3 DNA sequence: TGCGCCAGCAGCCCCGGGGGGGGTAGTGACTATGGCTACACCTTC.

V is TRBV5-1 and J is TRBJ2-2; 10 bases map to TRBD1. J lost 6 bases, V lost 3 bases, and 5 bases had no gene match. In germline, CDR1 is SGHRS, CDR2 YFSETQ. The CDR3 is 15 amino acids. This CDR3 reads CASSSGDRGPGELFF. In nucleotides, the CDR3 is TGCGCCAGCAGCTCGGGGGACAGGGGACCCGGGGAGCTGTTTTTT.

This sequence joins TRBV6-1 and TRBJ2-2; D ambiguous. V lost 2 bases, J lost 2 bases, and 12 bases lay in between. This CDR3 contains 16 residues. Germline V CDR1 and CDR2: MNHNS, SASEGT. DNA for the CDR3: TGTGCCAGCAGTGAAAGGCGAGGAGTTAACACCGGGGAGCTGTTTTTT. This gives the protein CASSERRGVNTGELFF.

This rearrangement joins TRBV6-6 to TRBJ2-7; possibly TRBD2 for D (6 bases). Germline CDR1 reads MNHNY; CDR2 reads SVGAGI (reference sequence). CDR3 length: 15 residues. The V and J ends lost 2 bases and 4 bases respectively, with 15 bases between them. The DNA of the CDR3 is TGTGCCAGCAGTTACGGTCCAGGACTAAATTACGAGCAGTACTTC. Amino acid sequence: CASSYGPGLNYEQYF.